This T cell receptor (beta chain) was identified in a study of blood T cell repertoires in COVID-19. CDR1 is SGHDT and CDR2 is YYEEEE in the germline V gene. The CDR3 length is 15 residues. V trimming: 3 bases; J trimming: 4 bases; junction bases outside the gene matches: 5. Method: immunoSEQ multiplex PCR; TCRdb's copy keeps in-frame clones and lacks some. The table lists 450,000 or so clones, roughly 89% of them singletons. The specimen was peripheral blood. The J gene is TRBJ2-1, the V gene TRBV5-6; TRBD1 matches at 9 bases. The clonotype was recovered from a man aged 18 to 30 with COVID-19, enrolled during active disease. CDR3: CASSWPGQGYNEQFF. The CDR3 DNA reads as TGTGCCAGCAGCTGGCCGGGACAGGGATACAATGAGCAGTTCTTC. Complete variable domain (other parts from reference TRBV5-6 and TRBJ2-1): DAGVTQSPTHLIKTRGQQVTLRCSPKSGHDTVSWYQQALGQGPQFIFQYYEEEERQRGNFPDRFSGHQFPNYSSELNVNALLLGDSALYLCASSWPGQGYNEQFFGPGTRLTVL.